These 5 T cell receptor beta chains were sequenced from one sample in a study of CXCR3-negative and CXCR3-positive naive CD8 T cells. General study results and limits: When CXCR3-positive naive cells were set against CXCR3-negative naive cells, the former had more hydrophobic TRB CDR3s.

Their antigens are not known. UMI-labeled 5' RACE yielded the TRB cDNA libraries. TCRdb derives one entry per CDR3 protein from the 5' RACE reads, leaving out DNA. This repertoire includes some 130,000 distinct CDR3 sequences. Sequences were obtained from naive CXCR3+ CD8+ T cells from blood. Subset here: CD45RO-CCR7+CD27+CD95- naive CD8+ T cells expressing CXCR3 (TNR3+). These receptors were taken from a human donor in good health. Some clones in this sample may be carry-over from other donors' samples.

The rearrangement links TRBV20-1 to TRBJ2-7. CDR1 and CDR2 (germline): DFQATT, SNEGSKA (reference sequence). The CDR3 is made up of 15 amino acids. The CDR3 protein is CSARSFLGGSYEQYF.

The J gene is TRBJ2-3, the V gene TRBV7-2. Germline V CDR1 and CDR2: SGHTA, FQGNSA. The CDR3 runs 15 residues. This chain's CDR3 is CASSPNVPTTDTQYF.

The chain employs TRBV5-1 and TRBJ2-7; absent DNA, TCRdb's TRBD1 call cannot be checked. CDR1 is SGHRS and CDR2 is YFSETQ in the germline V gene. The CDR3 is made up of 16 amino acids. The CDR3 reads CASSLPGDLSSYEQYF.

The chain employs TRBV7-6 and TRBJ1-1. Germline values: CDR1 SGHVS, CDR2 FNYEAQ. The CDR3 contains 13 residues. The chain's CDR3 is CASSLERWTEAFF.

V is TRBV12-3 or TRBV12-4 and J is TRBJ2-7; TCRdb reports TRBD1, a call that lacks DNA to check it against. This CDR3 comprises 14 residues. The CDR3 here is CASSLGGSPDEQYF.